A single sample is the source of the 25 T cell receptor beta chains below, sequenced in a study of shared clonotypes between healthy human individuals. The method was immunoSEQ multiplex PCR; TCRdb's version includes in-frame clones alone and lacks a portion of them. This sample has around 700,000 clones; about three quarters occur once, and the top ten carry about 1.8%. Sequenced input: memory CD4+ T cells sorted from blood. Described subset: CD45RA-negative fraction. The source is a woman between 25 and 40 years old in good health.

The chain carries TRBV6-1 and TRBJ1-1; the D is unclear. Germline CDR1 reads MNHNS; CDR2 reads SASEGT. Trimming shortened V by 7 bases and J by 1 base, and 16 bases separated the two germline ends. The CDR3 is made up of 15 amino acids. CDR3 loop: CASMRSQNSNTEAFF. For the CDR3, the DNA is TGTGCCAGCATGCGGTCCCAGAACTCGAACACTGAAGCTTTCTTT.

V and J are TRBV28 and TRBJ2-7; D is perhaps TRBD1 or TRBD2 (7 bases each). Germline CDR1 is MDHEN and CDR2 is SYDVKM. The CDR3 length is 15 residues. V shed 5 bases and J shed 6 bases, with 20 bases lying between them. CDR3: CASSPMTGRASEQYF. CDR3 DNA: TGTGCCAGCAGTCCAATGACAGGGAGGGCTTCCGAGCAGTACTTC. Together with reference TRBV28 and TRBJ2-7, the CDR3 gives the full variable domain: DVKVTQSSRYLVKRTGEKVFLECVQDMDHENMFWYRQDPGLGLRLIYFSYDVKMKEKGDIPEGYSVSREKKERFSLILESASTNQTSMYLCASSPMTGRASEQYFGPGTRLTVT.

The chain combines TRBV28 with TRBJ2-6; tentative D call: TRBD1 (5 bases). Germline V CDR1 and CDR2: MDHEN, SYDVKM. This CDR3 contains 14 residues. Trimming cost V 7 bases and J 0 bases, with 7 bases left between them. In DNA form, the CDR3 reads TGTGCCAGCACCGACAGCTCTGGGGCCAACGTCCTGACTTTC. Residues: CASTDSSGANVLTF.

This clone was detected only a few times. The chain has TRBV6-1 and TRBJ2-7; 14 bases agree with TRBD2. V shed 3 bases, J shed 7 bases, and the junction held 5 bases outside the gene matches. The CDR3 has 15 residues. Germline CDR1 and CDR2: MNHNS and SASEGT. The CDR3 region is CASSEGLAGEGEQYF. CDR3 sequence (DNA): TGTGCCAGCAGTGAGGGACTAGCGGGAGAAGGTGAGCAGTACTTC.

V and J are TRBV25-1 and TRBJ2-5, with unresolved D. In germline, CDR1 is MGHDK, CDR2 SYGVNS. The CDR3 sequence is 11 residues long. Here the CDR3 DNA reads TGTGCAACTGGCAGCCAAGAGACCCAGTACTTC. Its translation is CATGSQETQYF.

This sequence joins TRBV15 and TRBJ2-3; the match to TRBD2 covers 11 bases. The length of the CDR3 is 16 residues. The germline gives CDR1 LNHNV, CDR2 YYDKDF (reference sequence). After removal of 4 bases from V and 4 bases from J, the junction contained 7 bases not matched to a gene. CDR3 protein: CATSTTLAGVADTQYF. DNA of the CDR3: TGTGCCACCAGCACCACACTAGCGGGAGTAGCAGATACGCAGTATTTT.

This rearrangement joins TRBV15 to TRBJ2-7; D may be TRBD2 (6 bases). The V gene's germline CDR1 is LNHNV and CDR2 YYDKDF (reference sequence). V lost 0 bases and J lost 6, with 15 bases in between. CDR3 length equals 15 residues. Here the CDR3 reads CATSRDNPASAEQYF. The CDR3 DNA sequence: TGTGCCACCAGCAGAGATAACCCGGCTAGCGCCGAGCAGTACTTC.

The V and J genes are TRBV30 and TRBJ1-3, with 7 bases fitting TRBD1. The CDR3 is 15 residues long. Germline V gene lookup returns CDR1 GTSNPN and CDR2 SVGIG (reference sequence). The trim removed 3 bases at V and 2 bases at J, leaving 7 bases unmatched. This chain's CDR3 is CAWSFDRVAGNTIYF. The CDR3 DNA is TGTGCCTGGAGCTTTGACAGGGTAGCTGGAAACACCATATATTTT.

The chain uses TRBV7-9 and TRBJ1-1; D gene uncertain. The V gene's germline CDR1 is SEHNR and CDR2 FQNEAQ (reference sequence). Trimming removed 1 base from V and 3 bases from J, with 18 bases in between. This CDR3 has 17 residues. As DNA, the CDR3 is TGTGCCAGCAGCTTAGTCTTTGCGGGTCGTGCGGACACTGAAGCTTTCTTT. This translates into CASSLVFAGRADTEAFF.

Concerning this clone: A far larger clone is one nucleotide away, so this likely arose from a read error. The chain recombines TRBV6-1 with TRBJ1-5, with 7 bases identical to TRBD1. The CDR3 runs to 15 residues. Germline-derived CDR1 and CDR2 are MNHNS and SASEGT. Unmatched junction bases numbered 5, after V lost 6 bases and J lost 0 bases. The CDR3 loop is CASRGTEYSNQPQHF. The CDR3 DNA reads TGTGCCAGCAGGGGGACAGAATATAGCAATCAGCCCCAGCATTTT.

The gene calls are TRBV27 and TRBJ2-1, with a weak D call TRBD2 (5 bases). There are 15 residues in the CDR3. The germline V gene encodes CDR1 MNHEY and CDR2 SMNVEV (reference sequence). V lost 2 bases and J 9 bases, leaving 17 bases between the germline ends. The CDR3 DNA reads TGTGCCAGCAGTTTAGTAAAAGGGCGAAGCGGTGAGCAGTTCTTC. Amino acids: CASSLVKGRSGEQFF.

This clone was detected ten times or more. CDR3 sequence: CATKGGTGGYEQYF. For the CDR3, the DNA is TGTGCCACCAAAGGGGGGACAGGGGGTTACGAGCAGTACTTC. This chain joins TRBV6-1 and TRBJ2-7, with 11 bases that match TRBD1. V dropped 10 bases and J dropped 4; count of bases not matched to a gene: 9. CDR1 and CDR2 from the germline V gene are MNHNS and SASEGT. The CDR3 runs to 14 residues.

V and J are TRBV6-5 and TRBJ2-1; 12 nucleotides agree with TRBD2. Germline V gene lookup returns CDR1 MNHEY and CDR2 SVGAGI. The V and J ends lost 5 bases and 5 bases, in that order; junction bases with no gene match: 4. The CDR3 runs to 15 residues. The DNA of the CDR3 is TGTGCCAGCAGTGTAGGACTAGCGGGGAACAATGAGCAGTTCTTC. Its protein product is CASSVGLAGNNEQFF.

The CDR3, as DNA: TGTGCCAGCAGTGAAGCAACTAGTTTCTACAATGAGCAGTTCTTC. Amino acids: CASSEATSFYNEQFF. This rearrangement joins TRBV2 to TRBJ2-1, with a tentative D call TRBD2 (5 bases). The germline V gene has CDR1 SNHLY and CDR2 FYNNEI. V was trimmed by 0 bases and J by 3 bases, leaving 9 bases between them. The CDR3 has 15 residues.

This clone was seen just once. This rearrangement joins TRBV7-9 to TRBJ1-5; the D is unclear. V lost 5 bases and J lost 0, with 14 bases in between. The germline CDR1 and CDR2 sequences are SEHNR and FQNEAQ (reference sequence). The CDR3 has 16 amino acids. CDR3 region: CASSPSAVASNQPQHF. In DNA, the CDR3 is TGTGCCAGCAGCCCCTCAGCAGTAGCTAGCAATCAGCCCCAGCATTTT.

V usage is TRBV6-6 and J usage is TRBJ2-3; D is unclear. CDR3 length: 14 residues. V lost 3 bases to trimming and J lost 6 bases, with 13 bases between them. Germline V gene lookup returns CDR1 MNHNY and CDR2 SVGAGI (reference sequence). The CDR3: CASSYSEVWDTQYF. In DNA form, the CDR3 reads TGTGCCAGCAGTTATTCCGAAGTCTGGGATACGCAGTATTTT.

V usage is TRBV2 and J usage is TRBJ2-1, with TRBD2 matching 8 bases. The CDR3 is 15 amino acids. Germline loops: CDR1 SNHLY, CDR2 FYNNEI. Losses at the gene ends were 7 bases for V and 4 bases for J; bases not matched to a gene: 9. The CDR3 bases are TGTGCCAGCACTACCGGGACTAGGGGGTACAATGAGCAGTTCTTC. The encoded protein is CASTTGTRGYNEQFF. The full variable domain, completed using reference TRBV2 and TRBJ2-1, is EPEVTQTPSHQVTQMGQEVILRCVPISNHLYFYWYRQILGQKVEFLVSFYNNEISEKSEIFDDQFSVERPDGSNFTLKIRSTKLEDSAMYFCASTTGTRGYNEQFFGPGTRLTVL.

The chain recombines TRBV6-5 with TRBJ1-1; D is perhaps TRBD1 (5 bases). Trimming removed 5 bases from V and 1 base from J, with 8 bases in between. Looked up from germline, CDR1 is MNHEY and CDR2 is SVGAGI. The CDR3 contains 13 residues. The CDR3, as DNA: TGTGCCAGCAGTGCGACAGCGAACACTGAAGCTTTCTTT. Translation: CASSATANTEAFF.

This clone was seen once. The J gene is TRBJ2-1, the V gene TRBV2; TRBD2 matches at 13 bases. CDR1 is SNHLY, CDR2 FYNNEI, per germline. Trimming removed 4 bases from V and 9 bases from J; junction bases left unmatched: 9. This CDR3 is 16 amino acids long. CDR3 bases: TGTGCCAGCAGTGTACAGACAGGACTAGCGGGAGTTGAGCAGTTCTTC. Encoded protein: CASSVQTGLAGVEQFF.

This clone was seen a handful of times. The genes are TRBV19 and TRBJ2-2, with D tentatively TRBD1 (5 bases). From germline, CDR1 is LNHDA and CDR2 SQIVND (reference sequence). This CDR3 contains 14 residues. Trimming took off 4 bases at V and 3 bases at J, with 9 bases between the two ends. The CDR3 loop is CASSTGSDTGELFF. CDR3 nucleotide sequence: TGTGCCAGTAGTACAGGGTCTGACACCGGGGAGCTGTTTTTT.

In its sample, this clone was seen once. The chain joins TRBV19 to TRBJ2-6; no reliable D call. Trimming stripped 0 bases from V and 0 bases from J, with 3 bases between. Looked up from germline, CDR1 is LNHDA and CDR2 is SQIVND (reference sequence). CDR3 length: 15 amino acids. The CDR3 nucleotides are TGTGCCAGTAGTATAGAGCTCTCTGGGGCCAACGTCCTGACTTTC. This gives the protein CASSIELSGANVLTF.

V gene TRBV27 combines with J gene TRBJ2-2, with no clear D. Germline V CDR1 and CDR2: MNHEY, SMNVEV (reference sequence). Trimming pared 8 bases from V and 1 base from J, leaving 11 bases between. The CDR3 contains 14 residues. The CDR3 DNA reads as TGTGCCAGCCCTCCGGCAGAGAACACCGGGGAGCTGTTTTTT. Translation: CASPPAENTGELFF.

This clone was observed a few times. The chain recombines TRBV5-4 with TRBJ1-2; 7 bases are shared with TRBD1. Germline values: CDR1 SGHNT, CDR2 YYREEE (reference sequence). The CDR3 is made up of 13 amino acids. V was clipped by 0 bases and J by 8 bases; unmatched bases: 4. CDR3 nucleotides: TGTGCCAGCAGCTTGGAACAGGGGAAAGGCTACACCTTC. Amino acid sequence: CASSLEQGKGYTF.

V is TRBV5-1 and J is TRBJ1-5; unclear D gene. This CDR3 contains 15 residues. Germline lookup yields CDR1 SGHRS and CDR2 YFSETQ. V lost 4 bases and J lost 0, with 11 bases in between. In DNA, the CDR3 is TGCGCCAGCAGCCCAGACACGTATAGCAATCAGCCCCAGCATTTT. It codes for CASSPDTYSNQPQHF.

CDR3 bases: TGTGCCAGCAGTTTCCTAGTCAGACCACCACCCGAGCAGTACTTC. Translation gives CASSFLVRPPPEQYF. The V call is TRBV28, the J call TRBJ2-7, with D unresolved. The CDR3 contains 15 residues. Germline V CDR1 and CDR2: MDHEN, SYDVKM. V lost 3 bases and J 6 bases, leaving 18 bases between the germline ends.